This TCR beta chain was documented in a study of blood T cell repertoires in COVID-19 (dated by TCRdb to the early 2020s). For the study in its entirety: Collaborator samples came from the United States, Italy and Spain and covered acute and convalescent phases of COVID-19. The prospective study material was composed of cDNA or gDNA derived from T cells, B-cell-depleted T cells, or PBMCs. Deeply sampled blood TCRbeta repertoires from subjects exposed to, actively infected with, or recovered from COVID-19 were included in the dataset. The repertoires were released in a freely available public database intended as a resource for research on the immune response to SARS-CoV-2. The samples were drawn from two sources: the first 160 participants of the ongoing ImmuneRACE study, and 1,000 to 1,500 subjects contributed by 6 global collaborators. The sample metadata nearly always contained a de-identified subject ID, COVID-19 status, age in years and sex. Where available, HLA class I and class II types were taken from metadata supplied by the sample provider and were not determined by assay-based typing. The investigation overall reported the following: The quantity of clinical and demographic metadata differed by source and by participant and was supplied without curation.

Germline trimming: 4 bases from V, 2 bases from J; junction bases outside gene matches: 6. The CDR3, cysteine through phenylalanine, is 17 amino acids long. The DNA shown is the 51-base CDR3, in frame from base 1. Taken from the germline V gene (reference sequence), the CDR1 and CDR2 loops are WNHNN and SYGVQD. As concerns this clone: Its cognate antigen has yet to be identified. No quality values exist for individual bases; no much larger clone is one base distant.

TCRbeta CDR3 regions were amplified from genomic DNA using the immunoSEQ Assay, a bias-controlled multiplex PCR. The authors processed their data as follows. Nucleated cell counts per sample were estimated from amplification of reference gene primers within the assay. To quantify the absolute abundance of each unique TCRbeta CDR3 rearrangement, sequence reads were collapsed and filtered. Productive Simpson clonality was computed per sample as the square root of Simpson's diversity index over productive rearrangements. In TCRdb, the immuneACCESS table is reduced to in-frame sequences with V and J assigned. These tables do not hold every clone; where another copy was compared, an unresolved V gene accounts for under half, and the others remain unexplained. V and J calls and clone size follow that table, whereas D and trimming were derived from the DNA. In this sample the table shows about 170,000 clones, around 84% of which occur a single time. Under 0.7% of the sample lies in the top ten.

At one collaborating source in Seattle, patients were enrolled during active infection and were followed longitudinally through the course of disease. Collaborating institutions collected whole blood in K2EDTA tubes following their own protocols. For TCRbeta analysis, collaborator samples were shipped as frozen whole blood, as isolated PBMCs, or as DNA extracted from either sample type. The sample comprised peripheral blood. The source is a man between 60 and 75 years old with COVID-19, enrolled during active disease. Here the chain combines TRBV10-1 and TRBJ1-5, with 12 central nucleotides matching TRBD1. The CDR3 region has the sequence CASSGGTGGQGNQPQHF. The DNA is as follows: TGCGCCAGCAGTGGGGGGACAGGGGGCCAAGGCAATCAGCCCCAGCATTTT.